The 25 T cell receptor beta chains below all came from one sample that was sequenced in a study of T cells in Graves' hyperthyroidism and ophthalmopathy. Amplified TCR beta CDR3 regions came from RNA transcripts. Carried out on the TCR CDR3, a first-round RT-PCR used the HTBI primer set. MiXCR was run by TCRdb on the multiplex PCR reads, yielding one entry per CDR3 protein. Of approximately 520,000 distinct CDR3 sequences in the sample, roughly 24% are singletons; the top ten hold around 10%. Input material: blood. Receptor source: a woman in her twenties or thirties with Graves' ophthalmopathy.

This clonotype has a count of ten or more. The V call is TRBV4-3, the J call TRBJ1-2; D may be TRBD1 (5 bases). The CDR3 sequence is 15 residues long. V gave up 0 bases and J gave up 8 bases, with 16 bases separating them. In germline, CDR1 is LGHNA, CDR2 YSLEER. CDR3 region: CASSQESGEDHGYTF. As DNA, the CDR3 is TGCGCCAGCAGCCAAGAGTCGGGGGAAGATCACGGCTACACCTTC.

The V call is TRBV20-1, the J call TRBJ1-1; D gene uncertain. V was cut by 5 bases and J by 4 bases, with 14 bases left in between. The CDR3 runs 13 residues. The germline gives CDR1 DFQATT, CDR2 SNEGSKA (reference sequence). The CDR3 sequence: CSAGPATTTEAFF. In nucleotides, the CDR3 is TGCAGTGCTGGGCCGGCTACAACCACTGAAGCTTTCTTT.

This clonotype came up a few times. This chain joins TRBV15 and TRBJ2-7; unclear D gene. CDR1 and CDR2 from the germline V gene are LNHNV and YYDKDF (reference sequence). The V and J ends lost 2 bases and 2 bases respectively, with 19 bases between them. This CDR3 has 17 amino acids. CDR3 loop: CATSRPQWGLSTYEQYF. For the CDR3, the DNA is TGTGCCACCAGCAGACCCCAGTGGGGTCTCTCCACCTACGAGCAGTACTTC.

This clonotype has ten or more counts. CDR3: CASSTAGTGPYEQYF. The CDR3, as DNA: TGTGCCAGCAGCACAGCCGGGACAGGGCCCTACGAGCAGTACTTC. V usage is TRBV7-2 and J usage is TRBJ2-7; 9 bases line up with TRBD1. Germline trimming cut 5 bases from V and 2 bases from J; bases unmatched to any gene: 7. This CDR3 has 15 residues. Germline CDR1 is SGHTA and CDR2 is FQGNSA.

This clonotype was picked up many times. This chain joins TRBV18 and TRBJ2-5, with D uncertain. V lost 3 bases and J 5 bases, leaving 13 bases between the germline ends. CDR1 KGHSH and CDR2 LQKENI come from the germline V gene. CDR3 length: 14 residues. CDR3 nucleotide sequence: TGTGCCAGCTCACCTGGGCAGGACCTTGAGACCCAGTACTTC. It codes for CASSPGQDLETQYF.

The V gene is TRBV15, the J gene TRBJ2-7; the D gene is possibly TRBD2 (5 bases). From germline, CDR1 is LNHNV and CDR2 YYDKDF (reference sequence). The CDR3 totals 14 residues. Trimming took off 0 bases at V and 4 bases at J, with 10 bases between the two ends. CDR3 DNA sequence: TGTGCCACCAGCAGAGATGTAGCGTCATACGAGCAGTACTTC. The encoded protein is CATSRDVASYEQYF.

This clonotype came up many times. The V gene is TRBV12-3 or TRBV12-4, the J gene TRBJ1-3; D not resolved. Deletions cut 1 base from V and 0 bases from J, with 7 bases between. This CDR3 contains 15 residues. The CDR3 DNA sequence: TGTGCCAGCAGTTTAGACGGCGCCTCTGGAAACACCATATATTTT. Protein sequence: CASSLDGASGNTIYF.

This clonotype was found many times. CDR3 coding DNA: TGTGCCAGCAGTTACGAGTCTGGAAACACCATATATTTT. Translation: CASSYESGNTIYF. The rearrangement links TRBV27 to TRBJ1-3; D unclear. Per the germline V gene, CDR1 is MNHEY and CDR2 is SMNVEV (reference sequence). The V gene lost 4 bases and the J gene lost 1 base, with 5 bases spanning the gap. CDR3 length equals 13 residues.

This clonotype was seen ten or more times. V usage is TRBV7-8 and J usage is TRBJ2-2; no firm D call. The CDR3 length is 13 residues. The ends were cut back, 3 bases at V and 7 bases at J, with 9 bases in the middle. Germline CDR1 SGHVS, CDR2 FQNEAQ. The DNA of the CDR3 is TGTGCCAGCAGCTTTCTCCGTGGCGGGGAGCTGTTTTTT. Encoded protein: CASSFLRGGELFF.

This clonotype has a single count. A read error may be the cause here, since a much bigger clone is one base away. The J gene is TRBJ2-3, the V gene TRBV10-3; D is perhaps TRBD2 (5 bases). The CDR3 has 14 residues. Germline values: CDR1 ENHRY, CDR2 SYGVKD. V gave up 11 bases and J gave up 0 bases, with 15 bases separating them. CDR3 nucleotides: TGTGCCGGTAGACTATCGGGGAGCACAGATACGCAGTATTTT. Translated, it gives CAGRLSGSTDTQYF.

This clonotype was seen a single time. The genes are TRBV30 and TRBJ1-1; the D gene is possibly TRBD1 (5 bases). Germline V gene data show CDR1 as GTSNPN and CDR2 as SVGIG (reference sequence). The V and J ends lost 0 bases and 11 bases respectively, with 25 bases between them. The CDR3 is made up of 16 amino acids. CDR3 protein: CAWSVRYRDSGPSAFF. The CDR3 nucleotides read TGTGCCTGGAGTGTAAGGTACCGAGACAGTGGACCTTCGGCTTTCTTT.

Only a few counts were recorded for this clonotype. CDR3 coding DNA: TGTGCCAGCAGATTAGGCCTAGCGGGAGCGGACTCCTACGAGCAGTACTTC. This encodes CASRLGLAGADSYEQYF. V and J are TRBV28 and TRBJ2-7, with 10 bases that match TRBD2. The CDR3 contains 17 residues. V lost 6 bases to trimming and J lost 0 bases; unmatched junction nucleotides: 11. From germline, CDR1 is MDHEN and CDR2 SYDVKM.

A note on this clonotype: A much larger clone is a single base away; this may be a read error. J is TRBJ1-1 and V is TRBV4-1; no reliable D call. CDR3 length: 13 amino acids. Per germline, CDR1 MGHRA and CDR2 YSYEKL. The CDR3 nucleotides read TGCGCCAGCAGCCAGCCGATGAACACTGAATCTTTCTTT. Encoded protein: CASSQPMNTESFF.

This clonotype was seen more than once but under ten times. This chain joins TRBV10-3 and TRBJ2-5, with D perhaps TRBD1 or TRBD2 (5 bases each). This CDR3 spans 16 amino acids. Trimming pared 0 bases from V and 5 bases from J, leaving 16 bases between. Germline V CDR1 and CDR2: ENHRY, SYGVKD. For the CDR3, the DNA is TGTGCCATCAGTGAGTCTGGGGCGACGGGGAGTGAGACCCAGTACTTC. The encoded protein is CAISESGATGSETQYF.

This clonotype was recorded many times. The V call is TRBV6-5, the J call TRBJ2-7; tentatively, D is TRBD2 (5 bases). The length of the CDR3 is 15 residues. The germline CDR1 and CDR2 sequences are MNHEY and SVGAGI. The V end was cut by 1 base, the J end by 3 bases, with 13 bases between. CDR3 DNA sequence: TGTGCCAGCAGTTACTTGTCAGGCCGGGGCTACGAGCAGTACTTC. Protein sequence: CASSYLSGRGYEQYF.

In this sample, this clonotype turned up many times. V is TRBV7-9 and J is TRBJ2-7, with TRBD1 identical over 7 bases. The junction had 15 bases not matched to a gene; V was cut back by 7 bases and J by 9 bases. This CDR3 spans 14 amino acids. Germline CDR1 SEHNR, CDR2 FQNEAQ (reference sequence). DNA of the CDR3: TGTGCCAGCACCACGACAGGGCCTCCTTTGGGGCAGTACTTC. Its translation is CASTTTGPPLGQYF.

This clonotype was observed many times. The chain links TRBV11-2 to TRBJ2-7; 8 bases map to TRBD2. The CDR3 has 17 residues. Germline V gene data show CDR1 as SGHAT and CDR2 as FQNNGV. Losses at the gene ends were 0 bases for V and 0 bases for J; bases not matched to a gene: 7. CDR3 residues: CASSLDGPLADSYEQYF. CDR3 bases: TGTGCCAGCAGCTTAGATGGTCCACTAGCGGACTCCTACGAGCAGTACTTC.

J is TRBJ1-5 and V is TRBV2, with D perhaps TRBD1 (6 bases). Trimming left V 1 base short and J 6 bases short, with 13 bases between. Germline V lookup: CDR1 SNHLY, CDR2 FYNNEI. This CDR3 has 15 residues. The CDR3 reads CASSEERGGVQPQHF. For the CDR3, the DNA is TGTGCCAGCAGTGAAGAGAGGGGGGGCGTTCAGCCCCAGCATTTT.

This chain uses TRBV7-2 with TRBJ2-5, with 14 bases identical to TRBD2. This CDR3 is 14 amino acids long. V gave up 5 bases and J gave up 7 bases; unmatched junction bases: 3. Germline V lookup: CDR1 SGHTA, CDR2 FQGNSA. The CDR3 region is CASSLGTSGGTQYF. The DNA of the CDR3 is TGTGCCAGCAGCCTCGGGACTAGCGGGGGGACCCAGTACTTC.

This clonotype has ten or more counts. This sequence joins TRBV12-3 or TRBV12-4 and TRBJ1-1, with D unclear. The CDR3 runs to 15 residues. Deletions cut 3 bases from V and 4 bases from J, with 15 bases between. The CDR3 region is CASSFGSWEVTEAFF. The CDR3 DNA is TGTGCCAGCAGTTTTGGCTCCTGGGAGGTCACTGAAGCTTTCTTT.

V is TRBV6-2 or TRBV6-3 and J is TRBJ2-7; D is unclear. This CDR3 is built from 14 residues. Germline CDR1 MNHEY, CDR2 SVGEGT. The ends were cut back, 0 bases at V and 2 bases at J, with 8 bases in the middle. In DNA, the CDR3 is TGTGCCAGCAGTTACTCAACCTTAGCCTACGAGCAGTACTTC. It specifies CASSYSTLAYEQYF.

This clonotype was recorded at least ten times. V is TRBV3-1 and J is TRBJ1-5; 8 bases map to TRBD1. In germline, CDR1 is LGHDT, CDR2 YNNKEL (reference sequence). This CDR3 region has 14 residues. The ends lost 6 bases at V and 4 bases at J; junction bases unmatched: 5. The CDR3 sequence is CASSHDRGNQPQHF. As DNA, the CDR3 is TGTGCCAGCAGTCACGACAGGGGAAATCAGCCCCAGCATTTT.

The table lists this clonotype with a few counts. V and J are TRBV7-2 and TRBJ2-7; no definite D call. Trimming took off 2 bases at V and 0 bases at J, with 8 bases between the two ends. This CDR3 is built from 14 residues. CDR1 and CDR2 from the germline V gene are SGHTA and FQGNSA. Here the CDR3 DNA reads TGTGCCAGCAGCTTATCGGGCATCTCCTACGAGCAGTACTTC. Translation: CASSLSGISYEQYF. Drawing the rest from reference TRBV7-2 and TRBJ2-7, the complete variable domain is GAGVSQSPSNKVTEKGKDVELRCDPISGHTALYWYRQSLGQGLEFLIYFQGNSAPDKSGLPSDRFSAERTGGSVSTLTIQRTQQEDSAVYLCASSLSGISYEQYFGPGTRLTVT.

In the case of this clonotype: This clone may be a read error of a much larger clone one base away. V and J are TRBV18 and TRBJ1-1, with a weak D call TRBD1 (6 bases). This CDR3 contains 16 residues. Germline CDR1 is KGHSH and CDR2 is LQKENI. The CDR3: CASSPWLQGEGTEACF. In DNA, the CDR3 is TGTGCCAGCTCACCTTGGTTACAGGGAGAGGGGACTGAAGCTTGCTTT.

In its sample, this clonotype was seen many times. V is TRBV27 and J is TRBJ2-7, with D possibly being TRBD1 (6 bases). Germline V gene data show CDR1 as MNHEY and CDR2 as SMNVEV (reference sequence). The V and J ends lost 3 bases and 2 bases respectively, with 11 bases between them. The CDR3 covers 14 residues. The CDR3, as DNA: TGTGCCAGCAGTTTTCTGGACAGAACCTACGAGCAGTACTTC. Its protein product is CASSFLDRTYEQYF.